A single sample is the source of the 22 T cell receptor beta chains below, sequenced in a study of cytomegalovirus exposure and HLA in healthy donors. Primers: 60 Vbeta forward and 13 Jbeta reverse. The assay was immunoSEQ multiplex PCR, and TCRdb's table has in-frame clones only and misses some. The table lists 55,000 to 75,000 clones, under 80% of them singletons. Sequenced sample: PBMCs. Every receptor here comes from a young man in good health and CMV-seropositive.

This sequence joins TRBV19 and TRBJ1-1; D is uncertain. CDR3 length equals 15 residues. The V gene's germline CDR1 is LNHDA and CDR2 SQIVND (reference sequence). V lost 5 bases to trimming and J lost 3 bases, with 16 bases between them. The CDR3 sequence: CASSPRTLGDTEAFF. The CDR3 nucleotides are TGTGCCAGTAGTCCCCGGACTCTAGGAGACACTGAAGCTTTCTTT.

Comment on this clone: Other nucleotide sequences in the sample specify the same CDR3. V is TRBV6-5 and J is TRBJ1-2, with D unclear. Trimming pared 5 bases from V and 0 bases from J, leaving 10 bases between. CDR1 and CDR2 (germline): MNHEY, SVGAGI. CDR3 length: 14 residues. The CDR3 reads CASSRAGSNYGYTF. CDR3 DNA sequence: TGTGCCAGCAGTCGAGCGGGTTCTAACTATGGCTACACCTTC.

CDR3 in amino acids: CASSQGSQGSYNSPLHF. DNA for the CDR3: TGCGCCAGCAGCCAAGGGTCTCAGGGGTCCTATAATTCACCCCTCCACTTT. The V call is TRBV4-3, the J call TRBJ1-6, with TRBD1 as a possible D gene (6 bases). Germline CDR1 and CDR2: LGHNA and YSLEER. The CDR3 sequence is 17 residues long. The V end was cut by 1 base, the J end by 1 base, with 11 bases between.

Concerning this clone: Other DNA sequences in this sample translate to the same CDR3. V gene TRBV7-3 combines with J gene TRBJ2-2; D remains ambiguous. The CDR3 extends over 12 amino acids. The V end was cut by 4 bases, the J end by 3 bases, with 3 bases between. The germline V gene has CDR1 SGHTA and CDR2 FQGTGA. This chain's CDR3 is CASSSDTGELFF. CDR3 DNA sequence: TGTGCCAGCAGCTCCGACACCGGGGAGCTGTTTTTT.

The chain couples TRBV14 to TRBJ2-2, with TRBD1 matching over 10 bases. The CDR3 spans 14 residues. The J segment lost 5 bases and the V segment lost 3 bases, leaving 0 bases of the junction unmatched. Germline CDR1 SGHDN, CDR2 FVKESK. The CDR3 DNA follows: TGTGCCAGCAGCCAGGACAGGGGGACCGGGGAGCTGTTTTTT. As protein: CASSQDRGTGELFF.

The chain joins TRBV9 to TRBJ1-5; D possibly corresponds to TRBD1 (6 bases). Germline-derived CDR1 and CDR2 are SGDLS and YYNGEE. V was cut by 6 bases and J by 0 bases, with 13 bases left in between. The CDR3 length is 15 residues. The CDR3 nucleotides are TGTGCCAGCAACATTGGGGGCTATAGCAATCAGCCCCAGCATTTT. Protein product: CASNIGGYSNQPQHF.

This clone occurred once. V gene TRBV7-6 combines with J gene TRBJ2-7; 7 bases line up with TRBD1. Germline V gene data show CDR1 as SGHVS and CDR2 as FNYEAQ. The CDR3 spans 12 residues. With 5 bases clipped from V and 5 bases from J, the junction kept 3 bases outside the gene matches. CDR3: CASSDRANEQYF. Here the CDR3 DNA reads TGTGCCAGCAGCGACAGGGCGAACGAGCAGTACTTC.

By sample share, this clone is medium-sized (0.01 to 0.1%). V and J are TRBV10-2 and TRBJ2-3, with 9 bases lining up with TRBD2. The CDR3 sequence is 16 residues long. In germline, CDR1 is WSHSY, CDR2 SAAADI. With 3 bases clipped from V and 1 base from J, the junction kept 5 bases outside the gene matches. The CDR3 spells CASSDYQRGGTDTQYF. In DNA form, the CDR3 reads TGCGCCAGCAGTGATTACCAGCGGGGGGGCACAGATACGCAGTATTTT.

The gene calls are TRBV10-3 and TRBJ1-5; D unresolved. This CDR3 is 17 amino acids long. V lost 2 bases to trimming and J lost 0 bases, with 14 bases between them. The V gene's germline CDR1 is ENHRY and CDR2 SYGVKD. CDR3: CAISENLSGNSNQPQHF. Here the CDR3 DNA reads TGTGCCATCAGTGAGAACCTCTCGGGGAATAGCAATCAGCCCCAGCATTTT.

The rearrangement uses TRBV28 and TRBJ2-5; TRBD1 aligns across 7 bases. Per the germline V gene, CDR1 is MDHEN and CDR2 is SYDVKM. V shed 6 bases, J shed 5 bases, and the junction held 3 bases outside the gene matches. The CDR3 contains 12 residues. The CDR3 bases are TGTGCCAGCAGGGGACAGTGGGAGACCCAGTACTTC. Translated, it gives CASRGQWETQYF.

This clone was counted a single time. The CDR3 region is CASSGRGGGGGVYEQYF. Here the CDR3 DNA reads TGTGCCAGCAGTGGTAGGGGAGGCGGCGGTGGGGTTTACGAGCAGTACTTC. The V call is TRBV6-1, the J call TRBJ2-5, with a possible D match to TRBD2 (6 bases). The DNA end favors TRBJ2-7, so the J call may be wrong. The CDR3 covers 17 residues. Germline V gene lookup returns CDR1 MNHNS and CDR2 SASEGT.

V gene TRBV29-1 combines with J gene TRBJ2-7; possible D gene TRBD1, 6 bases. Germline V lookup: CDR1 SQVTM, CDR2 ANQGSEA. The germline V and J ends were trimmed by 6 bases and 3 bases, with 18 bases remaining between them. This CDR3 comprises 14 residues. The CDR3 DNA is TGCAGCGTACGCCAGGGGAGACCCATCTACGAGCAGTACTTC. Its protein is CSVRQGRPIYEQYF.

This clone appeared once. J is TRBJ1-1 and V is TRBV9; D not resolved. CDR1 SGDLS and CDR2 YYNGEE come from the germline V gene. The CDR3 covers 12 residues. V was trimmed by 3 bases and J by 4 bases, leaving 7 bases between them. CDR3 loop: CASSASGTEAFF. CDR3 sequence (DNA): TGTGCCAGCAGCGCCAGCGGCACTGAAGCTTTCTTT.

This sequence joins TRBV28 and TRBJ2-1; TRBD1 aligns across 8 bases. CDR3 length: 13 residues. The V and J ends lost 5 bases and 9 bases, in that order; junction bases with no gene match: 6. The germline CDR1 and CDR2 sequences are MDHEN and SYDVKM. The CDR3 sequence: CASSRTGIGEQFF. CDR3 in DNA: TGTGCCAGCAGTCGGACAGGGATCGGTGAGCAGTTCTTC. The whole variable domain, remainder taken from reference TRBV28 and TRBJ2-1, is DVKVTQSSRYLVKRTGEKVFLECVQDMDHENMFWYRQDPGLGLRLIYFSYDVKMKEKGDIPEGYSVSREKKERFSLILESASTNQTSMYLCASSRTGIGEQFFGPGTRLTVL.

The J gene is TRBJ2-3, the V gene TRBV27; weak D call: TRBD1 (8 bases). CDR3 length: 15 residues. Per the germline V gene, CDR1 is MNHEY and CDR2 is SMNVEV (reference sequence). V dropped 0 bases and J dropped 8 bases, with 15 bases sitting between them. The CDR3 protein is CASSLSEQGGGTQYF. CDR3 coding DNA: TGTGCCAGCAGTTTATCGGAACAGGGGGGGGGTACGCAGTATTTT.

This chain uses TRBV2 with TRBJ2-2, with 7 nucleotides matching TRBD1. Trimming took 6 bases from V and 0 from J; bases not matched to a gene: 7. The CDR3 extends over 16 amino acids. Per germline, CDR1 SNHLY and CDR2 FYNNEI. CDR3 sequence reads: CASSIQGSPNTGELFF. CDR3 nucleotide sequence: TGTGCCAGCAGCATACAGGGGTCCCCGAACACCGGGGAGCTGTTTTTT.

This sequence joins TRBV18 and TRBJ2-3, with TRBD1 identical over 8 bases. The CDR3 extends over 14 amino acids. Germline CDR1 KGHSH, CDR2 LQKENI. The junction had 7 bases not matched to a gene; V was cut back by 6 bases and J by 5 bases. CDR3 in amino acids: CASSLRTGQDTQYF. Written as DNA, the CDR3 is TGTGCCAGCTCGCTAAGGACAGGGCAAGATACGCAGTATTTT.

This clone was detected only a few times. The rearrangement joins TRBV28 to TRBJ1-5; D is uncertain. With 5 bases removed from V and 10 bases from J, the gap between germline ends came to 18 bases. CDR1 MDHEN and CDR2 SYDVKM come from the germline V gene. There are 14 residues in the CDR3. CDR3 loop: CASSTPAAPSPQHF. In nucleotides, the CDR3 is TGTGCCAGCAGTACCCCGGCGGCTCCCTCACCCCAGCATTTT.

This sequence joins TRBV4-3 and TRBJ1-6; 7 bases match TRBD1. The germline V gene has CDR1 LGHNA and CDR2 YSLEER. This CDR3 contains 16 residues. V gave up 1 base and J gave up 7 bases; unmatched junction bases: 7. The CDR3 DNA sequence: TGCGCCAGCAGCCAAGGTCCCGGGACAGAAAATTCACCCCTCCACTTT. Its protein is CASSQGPGTENSPLHF.

This chain links TRBV9 with TRBJ1-6, with D perhaps TRBD1 (5 bases). CDR3 length: 16 residues. CDR1 is SGDLS and CDR2 is YYNGEE in the germline V gene. V shed 3 bases and J shed 7 bases, with 17 bases lying between them. The CDR3 coding sequence is TGTGCCAGCAGCGCTCCCGGGGGTCCCAAGAATTCACCCCTCCACTTT. Translation: CASSAPGGPKNSPLHF.

The chain employs TRBV7-8 and TRBJ2-1; 8 bases are a match to TRBD1. The length of the CDR3 is 14 residues. The V and J ends lost 5 bases and 11 bases, in that order; junction bases with no gene match: 11. Looked up from germline, CDR1 is SGHVS and CDR2 is FQNEAQ. As DNA, the CDR3 is TGTGCCAGCAGCCCCGGGACAGGAAACTTTCAGCAGTTCTTC. Amino acid sequence: CASSPGTGNFQQFF.

The gene calls are TRBV7-2 and TRBJ1-2, with D perhaps matching TRBD1 (6 bases). The ends were cut back, 4 bases at V and 6 bases at J, with 9 bases in the middle. Germline lookup yields CDR1 SGHTA and CDR2 FQGNSA. The CDR3 length is 12 residues. The CDR3 DNA sequence: TGTGCCAGCAGCTCATACAGGGATGGCTACACCTTC. Residues: CASSSYRDGYTF.